This paragraph reports one TCR beta chain. This is likely a read error, given that the CDR3 carries no conserved phenylalanine or tryptophan at its end. This specimen belongs to a study of tumor-infiltrating lymphocytes in primary liver carcinoma. Taking roughly 20-34 mg of unsorted bulk tissue, the authors co-extracted RNA and DNA. The cohort consisted of patients whose primary liver carcinoma was surgically resected. Patients showed chronic HBV infection and an absence of prior treatment. A constant-region primer served to make TCR beta cDNA from roughly 500 ng total RNA. Three-round nested multiplex PCR performed with slightly modified ARM-PCR produced the TCR beta libraries. PCR rounds one and two used TRBV1-TRBV30 forward primers with a C-beta reverse primer for around 9 cycles each. TCRdb recomputed calls from the multiplex PCR reads with MiXCR, one row per CDR3 protein. This table has about 200,000 distinct CDR3 sequences, just under 85% appearing once.

Germline V gives CDR1 LGHNA, CDR2 YNFKEQ. The CDR3 totals 19 residues. The ends lost 2 bases at V and 3 bases at J; junction bases unmatched: 13. This sequence joins TRBV4-2 and TRBJ2-3, with TRBD2 matching over 11 bases. The sequenced material came from tumor tissue from primary liver carcinoma. The TCR originated in a man aged 40-49 years with primary liver carcinoma and hepatitis B virus infection. CDR3 residues: CASSQWVAGGPVGTDTQYY. CDR3 nucleotides: TGTGCCAGCAGCCAATGGGTAGCGGGGGGGCCGGTTGGGACAGATACGCAGTATTAT.